The clone carrying this TCR beta chain was found a few times. Its antigen remains unknown. Gene names and germline match the mouse. Sequencing ends 1 residue short of the CDR3 end; the germline J gene provides the rest. Some clones are missing from TCRdb's copy, which holds only in-frame ones; the method was immunoSEQ multiplex PCR. The data contain approximately 6,700 clones, 40% to 55% of them singletons. The sample's time point: mouse harvest day 7 after allogeneic transplant. The graft held 10^6 splenic CD5+ T cells and 10^7 T-cell-depleted bone marrow cells. B6 (H2b) cells into BALB/c (H2d) mice; tissues taken at day 7 or 14. The data were obtained in a study of tissue T cells after allogeneic stem cell transplantation. In germline, CDR1 is SNHLY, CDR2 FYNGKV (reference sequence). The CDR3 has 14 amino acids. The germline V and J ends were trimmed by 3 bases and 1 base, with 7 bases remaining between them.

Study-level findings and limits: Shared clones across patients were few; motif clustering revealed tissue-specific shared signatures. In patients and mice, blood and spleen missed much of tissue repertoire. Anatomically similar tissues had similar TCR repertoires within each patient.

This rearrangement joins TRBV3 to TRBJ1-3, with D maybe TRBD1 (5 bases). Input material: gut tissue. This TCR was sampled from a female BALB/c mouse given C57BL/6 T cells with graft-versus-host disease after an allogeneic hematopoietic cell transplant. CDR3 region: CASSFQGSGNTLYF. Partial CDR3 DNA: TGTGCCAGCAGCTTCCAGGGATCTGGAAATACGCTCTAT.